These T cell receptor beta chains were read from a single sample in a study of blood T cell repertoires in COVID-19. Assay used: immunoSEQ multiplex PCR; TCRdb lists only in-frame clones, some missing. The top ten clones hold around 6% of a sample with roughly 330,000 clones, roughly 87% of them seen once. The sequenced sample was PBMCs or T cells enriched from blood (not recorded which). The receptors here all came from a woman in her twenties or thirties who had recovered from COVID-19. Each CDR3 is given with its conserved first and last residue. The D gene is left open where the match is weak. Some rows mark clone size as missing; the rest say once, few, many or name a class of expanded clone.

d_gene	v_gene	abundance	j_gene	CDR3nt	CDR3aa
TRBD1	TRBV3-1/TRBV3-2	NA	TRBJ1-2	TGTGCCAGCAGCCAAGTCCCCGACAGGGGGGATGGCTACACCTTC	CASSQVPDRGDGYTF
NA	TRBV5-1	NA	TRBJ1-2	TGCGCCAGCAGCTTGGCCGGGACACCACAGAATGGCTACACCTTC	CASSLAGTPQNGYTF
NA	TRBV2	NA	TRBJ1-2	TGTGCCAGCCAGTCCCAGTCACCCCTTAACTATGGCTACACCTTC	CASQSQSPLNYGYTF
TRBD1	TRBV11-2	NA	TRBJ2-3	TGTGCCAGCAGCTTACTGGGACAGGGGCCAGATACGCAGTATTTT	CASSLLGQGPDTQYF
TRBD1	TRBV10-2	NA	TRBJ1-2	TGCGCCACCAAGGGGAATGGGGGACAGGGGAACTATGGCTACACCTTC	CATKGNGGQGNYGYTF
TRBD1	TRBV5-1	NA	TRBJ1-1	TGCGCCAGCAGCCCCGACAGGGCGAACACTGAAGCTTTCTTT	CASSPDRANTEAFF
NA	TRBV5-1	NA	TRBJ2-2	TGCGCCAGCAGGCGGGGGCGGGGCACCGGGGAGCTGTTTTTT	CASRRGRGTGELFF
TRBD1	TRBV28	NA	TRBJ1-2	TGTGCCAGCAGACGGGACAGGGGGGGCTATGGCTACACCTTC	CASRRDRGGYGYTF
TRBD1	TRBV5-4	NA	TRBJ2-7	TGTGCCAGCAGCGCCGGGACAGGGGGCTACGAGCAGTACTTC	CASSAGTGGYEQYF
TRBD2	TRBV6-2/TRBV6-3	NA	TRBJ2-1	TGTGCCAGCAGCCCGCCAACTAGCGGGGCAAATGAGCAGTTCTTC	CASSPPTSGANEQFF
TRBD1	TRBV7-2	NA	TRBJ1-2	TGTGCCAGCAGCTTCGATACAGGGGGCGCAGACTATGGCTACACCTTC	CASSFDTGGADYGYTF
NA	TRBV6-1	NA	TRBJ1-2	TGTGCCAGCAGTGAATGGCAGGGGCATGATTTCCTATCCTATGGCTACACCTTC	CASSEWQGHDFLSYGYTF
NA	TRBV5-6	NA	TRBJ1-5	TGTGCCAGCAGCACGGGGAGCAATCAGCCCCAGCATTTT	CASSTGSNQPQHF
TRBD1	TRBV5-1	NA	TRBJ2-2	TGCGCCAGCAGCGCCGGGACAGGGTACACCGGGGAGCTGTTTTTT	CASSAGTGYTGELFF
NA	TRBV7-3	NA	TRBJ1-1	TGTGCCAGCAGCCCGTCCAGGACAAGTGAAGCTTTCTTT	CASSPSRTSEAFF
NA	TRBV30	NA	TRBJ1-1	TGTGCCTGGAGTGGATTAGGGACATCACCTCGATATGGGGTGAACACTGAAGCTTTCTTT	CAWSGLGTSPRYGVNTEAFF
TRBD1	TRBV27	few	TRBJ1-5	TGTGCCAGCAGTTTATCGGGGGGACAGTCCAATCAGCCCCAGCATTTT	CASSLSGGQSNQPQHF
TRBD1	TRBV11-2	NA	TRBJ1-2	TGTGCCAGCAGCCTGGACAGGGCGAACGGCTACACCTTC	CASSLDRANGYTF
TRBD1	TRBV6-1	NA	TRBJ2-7	TGTGCCAGCAGTGAGTGGGGACAGGCCTACGAGCAGTACTTC	CASSEWGQAYEQYF
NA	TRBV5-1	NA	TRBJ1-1	TGCGCCAGCAGCGCCGGGGAGAACACTGAAGCTTTCTTT	CASSAGENTEAFF
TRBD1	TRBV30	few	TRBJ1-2	TGTGCCTGGAGACCCTCGGTGAGACAGGGGGCTTGGGGCTACACCTTC	CAWRPSVRQGAWGYTF
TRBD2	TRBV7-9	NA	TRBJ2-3	TGTGCCACCCTGCGGGGGAACACAGATACGCAGTATTTT	CATLRGNTDTQYF
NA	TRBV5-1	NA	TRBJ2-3	TGCGCCAGCAGCTTGTGGGGGGGCCGGGCAGATACGCAGTATTTT	CASSLWGGRADTQYF
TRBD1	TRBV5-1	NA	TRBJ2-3	TGCGCCAGCAGCTTGGACAGGGGGACAGATACGCAGTATTTT	CASSLDRGTDTQYF
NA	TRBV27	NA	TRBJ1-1	TGTGCCAGCAGTTTAGGGACACGCATGAACACTGAAGCTTTCTTT	CASSLGTRMNTEAFF
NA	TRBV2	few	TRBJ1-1	TGTGCCAGTATTGTAGCGGGACCGACGAACACTGAAGCTTTCTTT	CASIVAGPTNTEAFF
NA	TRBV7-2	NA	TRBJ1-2	TGTGCCAGCAGCCTAGGCTTTCGTATGAACAGGGATGGCTACACCTTC	CASSLGFRMNRDGYTF
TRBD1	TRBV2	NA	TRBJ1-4	TGTGCCAGCAGCGCGGACAGGGTGGGTAATGAAAAACTGTTTTTT	CASSADRVGNEKLFF
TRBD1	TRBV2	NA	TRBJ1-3	TGTGCCAGCAGTGGGGACAGGGATGGTTATTTCTCTGGAAACACCATATATTTT	CASSGDRDGYFSGNTIYF
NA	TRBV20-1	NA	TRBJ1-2	TGCAGTGCTAGTGGGGGCGAGGACTATGGCTACACCTTC	CSASGGEDYGYTF